A single sample gave rise to the 15 T cell receptor beta chains below, sequenced in a study of blood T cell repertoires in COVID-19. Measured with immunoSEQ multiplex PCR; TCRdb has only the in-frame clones, and not every one. The sample shows 260,000 or so clones, 80% to 90% of them seen only once. The sequenced material came from peripheral blood. These receptor sequences come from an elderly woman with COVID-19, enrolled during active disease.

The chain is built from TRBV5-1 and TRBJ1-1; TRBD1 might be the D (5 bases). There are 13 residues in the CDR3. Germline V lookup: CDR1 SGHRS, CDR2 YFSETQ. V lost 2 bases to trimming and J lost 2 bases, with 7 bases between them. CDR3 sequence: CASSLQANTEAFF. The CDR3 DNA follows: TGCGCCAGCAGCTTACAGGCCAACACTGAAGCTTTCTTT.

Remarks on this clone: This specimen includes other DNA sequences encoding the same CDR3. The J gene is TRBJ2-7, the V gene TRBV5-4, with a weak D call TRBD1 (6 bases). Germline-derived CDR1 and CDR2 are SGHNT and YYREEE (reference sequence). Trimming removed 4 bases from V and 1 base from J, with 9 bases in between. This CDR3 spans 13 amino acids. CDR3: CASSLGQSYEQYF. In DNA, the CDR3 is TGTGCCAGCAGCCTTGGACAGTCCTACGAGCAGTACTTC. The variable domain in full, completed from reference TRBV5-4 and TRBJ2-7, reads ETGVTQSPTHLIKTRGQQVTLRCSSQSGHNTVSWYQQALGQGPQFIFQYYREEENGRGNFPPRFSGLQFPNYSSELNVNALELDDSALYLCASSLGQSYEQYFGPGTRLTVT.

This rearrangement joins TRBV6-4 to TRBJ2-1, with a tentative D call TRBD1 (6 bases). Germline V gene lookup returns CDR1 MRHNA and CDR2 SNTAGT. CDR3 length equals 15 residues. V lost 6 bases and J 2 bases, leaving 14 bases between the germline ends. DNA for the CDR3: TGTGCCAGCAGAGCCACAGGGAAGGCCTACAATGAGCAGTTCTTC. Translation gives CASRATGKAYNEQFF.

The chain recombines TRBV2 with TRBJ2-1, with unresolved D. The CDR3 covers 12 residues. The V gene lost 3 bases and the J gene lost 9 bases, with 9 bases spanning the gap. CDR1 and CDR2 (germline): SNHLY, FYNNEI. CDR3 protein: CASSDQKSEQFF. CDR3 in DNA: TGTGCCAGCAGTGACCAAAAGAGTGAGCAGTTCTTC.

In its sample, this clone was seen once. The CDR3 DNA sequence: TGTGCCAGCAGCCCCGGGGGGGGGAATCAGCCCCAGCATTTT. Translation: CASSPGGGNQPQHF. The chain recombines TRBV3-1 (or the pseudogene TRBV3-2) with TRBJ1-5; perhaps TRBD1 as D (5 bases). From germline, CDR1 is LGHDT and CDR2 YNNKEL (reference sequence). V was clipped by 4 bases and J by 4 bases, with 11 bases between them. This CDR3 has 14 residues.

The chain employs TRBV5-5 and TRBJ1-5; 9 nucleotides line up with TRBD1. Germline V gene data show CDR1 as SGHKS and CDR2 as YYEKEE (reference sequence). J lost 3 bases, V lost 1 base, and 2 bases had no gene match. This CDR3 spans 15 amino acids. DNA for the CDR3: TGTGCCAGCAGCTTGCGGACAGGGGTCAATCAGCCCCAGCATTTT. Translating it yields CASSLRTGVNQPQHF.

The DNA for the CDR3 is TGCGCCAGCAGCTTGGTCGGGGGGATCACCGGGGAGCTGTTTTTT. It is translated as CASSLVGGITGELFF. J is TRBJ2-2 and V is TRBV5-1; 7 bases are shared with TRBD2. CDR3 length: 15 amino acids. V shed 0 bases, J shed 4 bases, and the junction held 3 bases outside the gene matches. Per germline, CDR1 SGHRS and CDR2 YFSETQ.

This rearrangement joins TRBV7-3 to TRBJ2-2, with D perhaps matching TRBD2 (6 bases). CDR3 size: 15 residues. Trimming took off 5 bases at V and 4 bases at J, with 14 bases between the two ends. CDR1 and CDR2 (germline): SGHTA, FQGTGA. CDR3 DNA: TGTGCCAGCAGCACAACGACTAGGGGCACCGGGGAGCTGTTTTTT. This sequence encodes CASSTTTRGTGELFF.

V gene TRBV2 combines with J gene TRBJ2-7; tentative D call: TRBD2 (5 bases). CDR3 length: 12 residues. The germline CDR1 and CDR2 sequences are SNHLY and FYNNEI. Trimming removed 6 bases at V and 4 bases at J, with 10 bases between. Here the CDR3 reads CASRLGPYEQYF. DNA of the CDR3: TGTGCCAGCAGACTAGGACCATACGAGCAGTACTTC.

CDR3 coding DNA: TGTGCCAGTAGTGAAACAGGGTACAATGAGCAGTTCTTC. Translation: CASSETGYNEQFF. The chain joins TRBV19 to TRBJ2-1; tentatively, D is TRBD1 (6 bases). The CDR3 totals 13 residues. Germline V gives CDR1 LNHDA, CDR2 SQIVND (reference sequence). The V end was cut by 5 bases, the J end by 4 bases, with 9 bases between.

The chain employs TRBV6-5 and TRBJ2-7; 9 bases agree with TRBD2. The CDR3 contains 15 residues. Trimming cost V 6 bases and J 0 bases; bases outside gene matches: 6. In germline, CDR1 is MNHEY, CDR2 SVGAGI. The DNA of the CDR3 is TGTGCCAGCAGACCGAGCGGGGGGAGCTCCTACGAGCAGTACTTC. Amino acids: CASRPSGGSSYEQYF.

The chain couples TRBV20-1 to TRBJ1-1, with D unresolved. V lost 3 bases and J 1 base, leaving 12 bases between the germline ends. CDR1 DFQATT and CDR2 SNEGSKA come from the germline V gene (reference sequence). CDR3 length: 14 amino acids. CDR3 loop: CSASLRSRNTEAFF. CDR3 DNA: TGCAGTGCTAGTCTGCGGAGTAGGAACACTGAAGCTTTCTTT.

CDR3 protein: CASRETGNDPQPQHF. CDR3 nucleotide sequence: TGTGCCAGCAGAGAGACAGGGAATGATCCTCAGCCCCAGCATTTT. The chain uses TRBV6-5 and TRBJ1-5, with 7 bases identical to TRBD1. The CDR3 contains 15 residues. The trim removed 6 bases at V and 6 bases at J, leaving 11 bases unmatched. CDR1 is MNHEY, CDR2 SVGAGI, per germline.

This rearrangement joins TRBV7-9 to TRBJ2-7; D might be TRBD1 (5 bases). Germline V gene data show CDR1 as SEHNR and CDR2 as FQNEAQ (reference sequence). Between the trimmed V and J ends, which lost 4 bases and 6 bases, there was a span of 16 bases. This CDR3 comprises 14 residues. CDR3 sequence: CASSSPGQGTEQYF. DNA for the CDR3: TGTGCCAGCAGCTCCCCAGGGCAGGGAACCGAGCAGTACTTC.

V and J are TRBV27 and TRBJ1-1; TRBD1 is a possible D gene (5 bases). CDR3 length equals 15 residues. Trimming removed 5 bases at V and 4 bases at J, with 17 bases between. Germline V lookup: CDR1 MNHEY, CDR2 SMNVEV (reference sequence). The CDR3 spells CASSINTGTGTEAFF. DNA for the CDR3: TGTGCCAGCAGTATAAATACAGGAACAGGCACTGAAGCTTTCTTT.